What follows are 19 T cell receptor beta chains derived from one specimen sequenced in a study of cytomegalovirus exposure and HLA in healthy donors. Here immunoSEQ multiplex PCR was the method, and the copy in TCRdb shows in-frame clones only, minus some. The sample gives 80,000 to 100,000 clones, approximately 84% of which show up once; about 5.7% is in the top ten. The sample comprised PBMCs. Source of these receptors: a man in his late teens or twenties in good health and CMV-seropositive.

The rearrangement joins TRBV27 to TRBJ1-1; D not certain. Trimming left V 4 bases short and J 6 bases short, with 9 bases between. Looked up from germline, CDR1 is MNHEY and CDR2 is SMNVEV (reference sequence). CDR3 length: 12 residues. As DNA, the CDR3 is TGTGCCAGCAGTTCTTGGGCCTCTGAAGCTTTCTTT. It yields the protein CASSSWASEAFF.

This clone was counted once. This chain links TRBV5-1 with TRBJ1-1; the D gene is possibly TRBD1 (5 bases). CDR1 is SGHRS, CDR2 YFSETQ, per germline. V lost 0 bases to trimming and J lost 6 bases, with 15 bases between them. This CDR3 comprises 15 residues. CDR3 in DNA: TGCGCCAGCAGCTTGGACTGGGGAGGGGTGTCTGAAGCTTTCTTT. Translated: CASSLDWGGVSEAFF.

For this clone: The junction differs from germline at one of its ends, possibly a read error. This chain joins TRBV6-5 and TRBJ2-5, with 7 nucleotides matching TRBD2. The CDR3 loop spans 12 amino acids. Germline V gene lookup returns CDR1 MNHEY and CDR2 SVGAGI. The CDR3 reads CASSRPGLTPYF. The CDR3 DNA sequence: TGTGCCAGCAGTCGCCCGGGACTAACCCCGTACTTC.

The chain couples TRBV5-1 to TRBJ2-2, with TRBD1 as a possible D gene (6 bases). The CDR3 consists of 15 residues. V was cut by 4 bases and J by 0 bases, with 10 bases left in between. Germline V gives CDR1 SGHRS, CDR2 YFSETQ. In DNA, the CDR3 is TGCGCCAGCAGCCCGAGACAGGCGAACACCGGGGAGCTGTTTTTT. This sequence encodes CASSPRQANTGELFF.

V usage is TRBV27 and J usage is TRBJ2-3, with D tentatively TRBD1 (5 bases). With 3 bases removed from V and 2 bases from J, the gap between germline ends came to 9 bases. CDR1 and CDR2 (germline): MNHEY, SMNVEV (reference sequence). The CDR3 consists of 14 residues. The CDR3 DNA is TGTGCCAGCAGTTTTAGACAGTTCACAGATACGCAGTATTTT. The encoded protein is CASSFRQFTDTQYF.

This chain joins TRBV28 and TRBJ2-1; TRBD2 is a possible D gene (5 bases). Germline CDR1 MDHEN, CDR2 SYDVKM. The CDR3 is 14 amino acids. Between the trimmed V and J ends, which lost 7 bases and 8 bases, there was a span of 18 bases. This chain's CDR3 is CASTPGSSFDEQFF. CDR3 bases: TGTGCCAGCACCCCCGGTTCTAGCTTCGATGAGCAGTTCTTC.

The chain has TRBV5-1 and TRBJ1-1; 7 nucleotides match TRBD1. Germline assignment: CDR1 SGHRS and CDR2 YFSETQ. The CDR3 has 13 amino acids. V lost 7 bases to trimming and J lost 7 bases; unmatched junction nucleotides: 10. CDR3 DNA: TGCGCCAGCGCTCCGGGACAGACCTATGAAGCTTTCTTT. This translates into CASAPGQTYEAFF.

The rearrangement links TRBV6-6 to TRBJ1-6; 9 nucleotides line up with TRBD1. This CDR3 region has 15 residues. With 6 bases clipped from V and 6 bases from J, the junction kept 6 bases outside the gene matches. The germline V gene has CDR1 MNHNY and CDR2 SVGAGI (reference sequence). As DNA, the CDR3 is TGTGCCAGCAGCTGGGACAGGGCTGGTAATTCACCCCTCCACTTT. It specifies CASSWDRAGNSPLHF.

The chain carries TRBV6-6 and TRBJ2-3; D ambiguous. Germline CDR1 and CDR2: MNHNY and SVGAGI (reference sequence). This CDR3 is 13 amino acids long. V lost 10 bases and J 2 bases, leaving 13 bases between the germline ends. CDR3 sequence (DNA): TGTGCCACCGCGAGAGTCATCACAGATACGCAGTATTTT. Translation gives CATARVITDTQYF.

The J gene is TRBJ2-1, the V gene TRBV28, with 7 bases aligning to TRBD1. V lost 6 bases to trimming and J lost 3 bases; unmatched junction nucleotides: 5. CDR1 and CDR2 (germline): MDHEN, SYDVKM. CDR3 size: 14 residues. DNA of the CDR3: TGTGCCAGCAGACCACAGGGGTACTACAATGAGCAGTTCTTC. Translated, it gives CASRPQGYYNEQFF.

CDR3 residues: CASSPRLHYRGGGTTDTQYF. The CDR3 region has the DNA TGTGCCAGCAGTCCCCGTCTCCATTACCGAGGTGGGGGCACCACAGATACGCAGTATTTT. The chain uses TRBV27 and TRBJ2-3, with D tentatively TRBD1 (6 bases). CDR1 and CDR2 (germline): MNHEY, SMNVEV (reference sequence). V was shortened by 5 bases and J by 2 bases, with 29 bases between the two germline ends. The CDR3 is made up of 20 amino acids.

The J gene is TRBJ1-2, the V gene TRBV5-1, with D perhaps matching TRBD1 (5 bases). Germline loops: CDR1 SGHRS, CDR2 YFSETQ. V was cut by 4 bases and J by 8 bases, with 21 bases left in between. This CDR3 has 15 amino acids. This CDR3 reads CASSQLDGGIHGYTF. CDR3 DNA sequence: TGCGCCAGCAGCCAGCTTGACGGGGGTATTCACGGCTACACCTTC.

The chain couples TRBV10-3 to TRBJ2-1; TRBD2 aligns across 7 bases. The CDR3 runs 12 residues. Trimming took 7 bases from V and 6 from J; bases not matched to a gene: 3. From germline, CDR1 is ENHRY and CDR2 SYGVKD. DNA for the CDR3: TGTGCCATCATGTCTAGCGGCAATGAGCAGTTCTTC. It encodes CAIMSSGNEQFF.

Here the CDR3 reads CSVGGEGNTEAFF. The CDR3 bases are TGCAGCGTTGGGGGGGAGGGGAACACTGAAGCTTTCTTT. The V and J genes are TRBV29-1 and TRBJ1-1; tentative D call: TRBD1 (5 bases). The germline gives CDR1 SQVTM, CDR2 ANQGSEA. The germline V and J ends were trimmed by 4 bases and 1 base, with 10 bases remaining between them. The CDR3 totals 13 residues.

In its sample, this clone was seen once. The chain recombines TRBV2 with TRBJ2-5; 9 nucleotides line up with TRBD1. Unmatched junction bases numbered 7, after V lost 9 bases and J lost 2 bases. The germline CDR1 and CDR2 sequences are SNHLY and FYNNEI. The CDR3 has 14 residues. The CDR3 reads CASKPGTGQETQYF. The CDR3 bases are TGTGCCAGTAAGCCCGGGACAGGGCAAGAGACCCAGTACTTC.

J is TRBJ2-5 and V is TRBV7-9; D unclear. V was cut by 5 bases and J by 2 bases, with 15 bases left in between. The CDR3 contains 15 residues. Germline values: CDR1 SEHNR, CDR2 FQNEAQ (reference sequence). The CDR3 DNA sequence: TGTGCCAGCAGCCAACCCAGACTCTTTCAAGAGACCCAGTACTTC. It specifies CASSQPRLFQETQYF.

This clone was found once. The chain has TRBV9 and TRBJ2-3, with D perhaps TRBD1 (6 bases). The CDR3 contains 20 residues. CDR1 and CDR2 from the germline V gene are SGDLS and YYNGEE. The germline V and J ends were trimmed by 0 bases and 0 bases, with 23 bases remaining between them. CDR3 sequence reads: CASSVEAGDRSVLSTDTQYF. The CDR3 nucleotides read TGTGCCAGCAGCGTAGAGGCAGGGGACCGGAGCGTGCTGAGCACAGATACGCAGTATTTT.

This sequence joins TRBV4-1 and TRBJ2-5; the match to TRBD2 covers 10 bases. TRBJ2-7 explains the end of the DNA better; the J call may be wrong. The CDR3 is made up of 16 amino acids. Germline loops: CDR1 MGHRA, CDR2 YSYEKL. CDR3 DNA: TGCGCCAGCAGCCAAGATCCTAGCGGGAGTTCTTACGAGCAGTACTTC. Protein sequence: CASSQDPSGSSYEQYF.

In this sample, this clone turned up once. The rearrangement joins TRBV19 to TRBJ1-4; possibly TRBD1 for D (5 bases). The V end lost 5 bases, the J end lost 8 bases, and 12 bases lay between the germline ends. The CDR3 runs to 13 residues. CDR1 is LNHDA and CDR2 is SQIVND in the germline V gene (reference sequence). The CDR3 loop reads CASSYQGGEKLFF. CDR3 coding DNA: TGTGCCAGTAGTTACCAGGGAGGGGAAAAACTGTTTTTT.